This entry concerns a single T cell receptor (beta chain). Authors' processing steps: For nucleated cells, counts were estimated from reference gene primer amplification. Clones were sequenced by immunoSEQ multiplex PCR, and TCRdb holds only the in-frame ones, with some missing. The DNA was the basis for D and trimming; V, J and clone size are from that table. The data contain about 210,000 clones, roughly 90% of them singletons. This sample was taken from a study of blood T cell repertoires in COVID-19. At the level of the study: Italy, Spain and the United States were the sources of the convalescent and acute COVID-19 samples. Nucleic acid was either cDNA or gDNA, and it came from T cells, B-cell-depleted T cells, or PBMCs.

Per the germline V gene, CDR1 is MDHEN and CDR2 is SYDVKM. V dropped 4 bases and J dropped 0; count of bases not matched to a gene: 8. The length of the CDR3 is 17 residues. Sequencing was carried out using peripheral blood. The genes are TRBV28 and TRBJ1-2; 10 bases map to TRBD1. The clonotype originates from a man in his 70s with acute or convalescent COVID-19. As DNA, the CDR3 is TGTGCCAGCAGTTCGACAGGGGGCGTGCTTGCTAACTATGGCTACACCTTC. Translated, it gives CASSSTGGVLANYGYTF.